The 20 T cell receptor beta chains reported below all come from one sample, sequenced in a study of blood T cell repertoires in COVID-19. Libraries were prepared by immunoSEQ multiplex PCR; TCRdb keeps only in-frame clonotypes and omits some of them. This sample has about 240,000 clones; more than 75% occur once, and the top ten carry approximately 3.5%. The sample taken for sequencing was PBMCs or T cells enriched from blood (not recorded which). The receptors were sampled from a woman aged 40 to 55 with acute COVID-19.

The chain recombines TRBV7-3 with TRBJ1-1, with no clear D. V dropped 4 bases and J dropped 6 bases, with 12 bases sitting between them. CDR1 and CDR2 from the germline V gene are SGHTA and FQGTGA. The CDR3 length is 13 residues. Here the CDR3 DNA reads TGTGCCAGCAGCTCTATCCCCGGGGCTGAAGCTTTCTTT. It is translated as CASSSIPGAEAFF. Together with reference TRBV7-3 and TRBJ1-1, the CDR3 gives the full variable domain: GAGVSQTPSNKVTEKGKYVELRCDPISGHTALYWYRQSLGQGPEFLIYFQGTGAADDSGLPNDRFFAVRPEGSVSTLKIQRTERGDSAVYLCASSSIPGAEAFFGQGTRLTVV.

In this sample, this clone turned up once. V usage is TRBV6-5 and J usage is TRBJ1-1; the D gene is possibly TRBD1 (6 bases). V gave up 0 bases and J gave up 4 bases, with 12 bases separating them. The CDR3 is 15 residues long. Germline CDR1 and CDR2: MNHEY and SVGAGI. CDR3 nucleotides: TGTGCCAGCAGTTACTCGTTGGGGGCCGGCACTGAAGCTTTCTTT. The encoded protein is CASSYSLGAGTEAFF.

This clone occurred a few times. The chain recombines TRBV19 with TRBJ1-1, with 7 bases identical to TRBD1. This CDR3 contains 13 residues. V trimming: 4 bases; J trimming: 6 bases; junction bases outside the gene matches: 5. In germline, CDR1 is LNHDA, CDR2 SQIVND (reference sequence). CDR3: CASSTLQGSEAFF. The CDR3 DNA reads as TGTGCCAGTAGTACATTACAGGGGTCTGAAGCTTTCTTT.

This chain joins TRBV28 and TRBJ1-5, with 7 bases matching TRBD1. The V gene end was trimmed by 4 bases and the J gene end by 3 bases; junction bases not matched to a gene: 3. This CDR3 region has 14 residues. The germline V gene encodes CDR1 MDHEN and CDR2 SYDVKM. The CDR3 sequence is CASSSGGPNQPQHF. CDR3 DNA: TGTGCCAGCAGTTCAGGGGGTCCCAATCAGCCCCAGCATTTT.

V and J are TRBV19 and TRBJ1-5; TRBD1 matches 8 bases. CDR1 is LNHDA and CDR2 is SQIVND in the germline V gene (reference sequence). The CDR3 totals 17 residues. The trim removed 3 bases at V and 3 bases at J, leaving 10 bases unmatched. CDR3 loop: CASSIMWTGLDNQPQHF. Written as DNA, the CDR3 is TGTGCCAGTAGTATTATGTGGACAGGGCTCGACAATCAGCCCCAGCATTTT.

The CDR3 sequence is CASSFSGRAGDTQYF. CDR3 DNA sequence: TGTGCCAGCAGTTTCAGCGGGAGGGCCGGAGATACGCAGTATTTT. The chain carries TRBV27 and TRBJ2-3; TRBD2 aligns across 10 bases. With 3 bases clipped from V and 5 bases from J, the junction kept 5 bases outside the gene matches. The CDR3 sequence is 15 residues long. Germline CDR1 reads MNHEY; CDR2 reads SMNVEV (reference sequence).

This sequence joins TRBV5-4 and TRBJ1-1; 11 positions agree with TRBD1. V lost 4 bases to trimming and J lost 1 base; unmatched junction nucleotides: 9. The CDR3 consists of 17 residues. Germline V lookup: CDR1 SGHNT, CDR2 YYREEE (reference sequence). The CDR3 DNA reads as TGTGCCAGCAGCCCAGGCGGGACAGGGGGACGGAACACTGAAGCTTTCTTT. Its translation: CASSPGGTGGRNTEAFF.

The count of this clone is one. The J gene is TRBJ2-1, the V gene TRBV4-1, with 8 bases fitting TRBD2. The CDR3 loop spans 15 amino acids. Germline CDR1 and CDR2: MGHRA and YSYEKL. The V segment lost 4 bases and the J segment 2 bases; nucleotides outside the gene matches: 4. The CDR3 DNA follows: TGCGCCAGCAGCCGCAGCGGGAGCCCCTACAATGAGCAGTTCTTC. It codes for CASSRSGSPYNEQFF.

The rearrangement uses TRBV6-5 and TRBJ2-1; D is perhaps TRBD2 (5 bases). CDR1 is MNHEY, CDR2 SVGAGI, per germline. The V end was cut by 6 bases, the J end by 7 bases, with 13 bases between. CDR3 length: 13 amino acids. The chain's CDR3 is CASRGRLTNEQFF. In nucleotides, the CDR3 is TGTGCCAGCAGGGGGAGACTGACTAATGAGCAGTTCTTC.

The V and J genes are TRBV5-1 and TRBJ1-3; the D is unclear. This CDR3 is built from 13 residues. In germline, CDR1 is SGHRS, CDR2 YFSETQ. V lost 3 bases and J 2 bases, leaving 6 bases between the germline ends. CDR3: CASSSGTGNTIYF. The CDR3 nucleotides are TGCGCCAGCAGCTCAGGAACTGGAAACACCATATATTTT.

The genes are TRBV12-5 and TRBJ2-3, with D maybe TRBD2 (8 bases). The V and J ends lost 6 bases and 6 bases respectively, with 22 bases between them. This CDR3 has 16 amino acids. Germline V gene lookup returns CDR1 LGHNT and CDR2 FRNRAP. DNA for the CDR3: TGTGCTAGTGGCCCCCCGGGAGGGGGCGCGTGGGATACGCAGTATTTT. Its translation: CASGPPGGGAWDTQYF.

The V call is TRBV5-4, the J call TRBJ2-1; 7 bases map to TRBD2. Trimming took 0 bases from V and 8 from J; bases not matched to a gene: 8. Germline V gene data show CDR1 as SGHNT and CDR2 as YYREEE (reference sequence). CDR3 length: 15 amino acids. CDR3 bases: TGTGCCAGCAGCTTGGTTGGCGGGAGTGGGGATGAGCAGTTCTTC. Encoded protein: CASSLVGGSGDEQFF.

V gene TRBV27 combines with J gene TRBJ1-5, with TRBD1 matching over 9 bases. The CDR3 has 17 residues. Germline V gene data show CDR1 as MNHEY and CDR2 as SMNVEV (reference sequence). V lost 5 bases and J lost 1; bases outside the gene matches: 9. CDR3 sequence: CASSPRTGEGSNQPQHF. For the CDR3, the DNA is TGTGCCAGCAGTCCACGGACAGGGGAAGGGAGCAATCAGCCCCAGCATTTT.

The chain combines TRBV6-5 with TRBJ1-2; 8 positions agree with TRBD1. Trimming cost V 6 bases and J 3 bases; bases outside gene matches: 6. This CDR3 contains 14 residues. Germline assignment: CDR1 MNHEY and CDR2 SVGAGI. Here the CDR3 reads CASRKDREDYGYTF. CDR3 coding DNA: TGTGCCAGCAGAAAGGACAGGGAAGACTATGGCTACACCTTC.

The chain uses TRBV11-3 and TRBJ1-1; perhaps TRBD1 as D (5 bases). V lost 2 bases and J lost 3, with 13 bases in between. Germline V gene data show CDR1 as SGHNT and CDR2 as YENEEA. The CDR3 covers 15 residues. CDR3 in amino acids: CASSLRVREDTEAFF. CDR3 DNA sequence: TGTGCCAGCAGCTTAAGGGTCAGGGAGGACACTGAAGCTTTCTTT.

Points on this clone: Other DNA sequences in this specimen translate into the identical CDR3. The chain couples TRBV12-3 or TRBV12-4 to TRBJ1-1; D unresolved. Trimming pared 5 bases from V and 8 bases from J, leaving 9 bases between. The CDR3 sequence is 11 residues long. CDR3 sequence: CASSRTEEAFF. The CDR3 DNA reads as TGTGCCAGCAGTCGAACAGAGGAAGCTTTCTTT.

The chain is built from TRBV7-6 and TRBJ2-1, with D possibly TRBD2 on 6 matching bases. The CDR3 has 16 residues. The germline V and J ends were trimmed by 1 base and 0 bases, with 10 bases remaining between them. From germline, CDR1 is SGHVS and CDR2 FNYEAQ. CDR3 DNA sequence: TGTGCCAGCAGCTTAGGGTGGGAGGCCTCCTACAATGAGCAGTTCTTC. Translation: CASSLGWEASYNEQFF.

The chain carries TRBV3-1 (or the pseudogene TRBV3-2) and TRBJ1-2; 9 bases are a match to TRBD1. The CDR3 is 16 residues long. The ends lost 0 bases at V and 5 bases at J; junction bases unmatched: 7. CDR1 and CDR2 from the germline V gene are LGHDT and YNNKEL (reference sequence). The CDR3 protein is CASSQEETGGLYGYTF. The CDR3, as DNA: TGTGCCAGCAGCCAAGAAGAGACAGGGGGGCTATATGGCTACACCTTC.

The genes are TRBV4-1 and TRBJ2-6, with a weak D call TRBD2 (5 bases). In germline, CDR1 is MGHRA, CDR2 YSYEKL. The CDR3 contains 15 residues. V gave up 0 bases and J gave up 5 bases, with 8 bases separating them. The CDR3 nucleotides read TGCGCCAGCAGCCAAGATGAGGGTTGGGCCAACGTCCTGACTTTC. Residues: CASSQDEGWANVLTF.

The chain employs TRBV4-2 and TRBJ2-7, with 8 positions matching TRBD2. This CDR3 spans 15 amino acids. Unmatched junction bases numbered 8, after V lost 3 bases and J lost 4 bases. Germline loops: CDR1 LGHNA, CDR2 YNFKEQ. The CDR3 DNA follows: TGTGCCAGCAGCCAGAGCGGGAGTTATGGGTACGAGCAGTACTTC. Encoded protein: CASSQSGSYGYEQYF.